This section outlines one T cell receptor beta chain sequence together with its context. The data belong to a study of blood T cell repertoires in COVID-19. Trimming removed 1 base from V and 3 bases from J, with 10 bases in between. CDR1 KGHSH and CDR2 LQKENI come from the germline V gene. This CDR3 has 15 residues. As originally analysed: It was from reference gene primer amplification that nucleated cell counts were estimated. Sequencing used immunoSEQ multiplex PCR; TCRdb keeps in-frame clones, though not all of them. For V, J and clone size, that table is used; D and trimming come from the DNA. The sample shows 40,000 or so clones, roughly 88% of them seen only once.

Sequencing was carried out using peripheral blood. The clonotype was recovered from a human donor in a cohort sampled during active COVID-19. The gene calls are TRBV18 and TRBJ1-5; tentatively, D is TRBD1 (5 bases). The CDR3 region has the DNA TGTGCCAGCTCACCACAAGGGGCTGACAATCAGCCCCAGCATTTT. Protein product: CASSPQGADNQPQHF.